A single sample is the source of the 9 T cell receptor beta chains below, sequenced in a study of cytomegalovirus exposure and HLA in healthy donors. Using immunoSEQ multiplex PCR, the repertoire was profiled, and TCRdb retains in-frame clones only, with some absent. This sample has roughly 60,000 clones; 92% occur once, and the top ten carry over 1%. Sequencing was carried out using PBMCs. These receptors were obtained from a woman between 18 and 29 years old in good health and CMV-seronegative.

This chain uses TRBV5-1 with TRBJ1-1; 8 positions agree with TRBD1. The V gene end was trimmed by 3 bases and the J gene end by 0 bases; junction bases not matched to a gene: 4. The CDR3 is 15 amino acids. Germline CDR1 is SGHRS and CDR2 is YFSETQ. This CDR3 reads CASSSMTGVNTEAFF. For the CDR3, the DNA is TGCGCCAGCAGCTCGATGACAGGGGTGAACACTGAAGCTTTCTTT.

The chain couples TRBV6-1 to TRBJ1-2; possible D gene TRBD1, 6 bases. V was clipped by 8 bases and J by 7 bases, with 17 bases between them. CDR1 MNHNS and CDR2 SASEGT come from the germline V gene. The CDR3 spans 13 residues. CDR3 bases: TGTGCCAGCGAGACAGGTCTTGGTTCTGGCTACACCTTC. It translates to CASETGLGSGYTF.

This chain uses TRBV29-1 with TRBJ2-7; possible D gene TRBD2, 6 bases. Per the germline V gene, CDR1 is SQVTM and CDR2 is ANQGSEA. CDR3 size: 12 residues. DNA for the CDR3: TGCGCGGGGCGGGGCCTCTCCTACGAGCAGTACTTC. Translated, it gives CAGRGLSYEQYF.

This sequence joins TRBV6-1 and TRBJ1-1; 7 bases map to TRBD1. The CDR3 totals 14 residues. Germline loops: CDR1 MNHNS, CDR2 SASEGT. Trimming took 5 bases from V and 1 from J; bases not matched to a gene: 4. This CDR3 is CASSTGTENTEAFF. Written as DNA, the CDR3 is TGTGCCAGCAGTACTGGGACAGAGAACACTGAAGCTTTCTTT.

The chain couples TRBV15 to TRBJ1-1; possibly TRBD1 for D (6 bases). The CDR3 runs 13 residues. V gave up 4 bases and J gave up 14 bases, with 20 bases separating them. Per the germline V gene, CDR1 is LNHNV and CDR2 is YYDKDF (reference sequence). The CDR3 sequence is CATSKGGFVPLFF. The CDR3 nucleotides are TGTGCCACCAGCAAGGGGGGGTTTGTGCCCCTGTTCTTT.

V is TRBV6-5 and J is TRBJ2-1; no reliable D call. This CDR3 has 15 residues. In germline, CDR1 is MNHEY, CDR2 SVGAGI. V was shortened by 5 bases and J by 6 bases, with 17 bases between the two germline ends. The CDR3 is CASSPRPLESNEQFF. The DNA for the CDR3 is TGTGCCAGCAGTCCCCGGCCCTTGGAGAGCAATGAGCAGTTCTTC.

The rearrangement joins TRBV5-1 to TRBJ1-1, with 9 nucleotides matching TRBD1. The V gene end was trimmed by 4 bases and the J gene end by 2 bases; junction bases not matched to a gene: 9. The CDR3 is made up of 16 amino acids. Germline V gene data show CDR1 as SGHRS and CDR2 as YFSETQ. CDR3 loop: CASSLGQGMGNTEAFF. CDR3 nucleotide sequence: TGCGCCAGCAGCCTAGGACAGGGGATGGGTAACACTGAAGCTTTCTTT.

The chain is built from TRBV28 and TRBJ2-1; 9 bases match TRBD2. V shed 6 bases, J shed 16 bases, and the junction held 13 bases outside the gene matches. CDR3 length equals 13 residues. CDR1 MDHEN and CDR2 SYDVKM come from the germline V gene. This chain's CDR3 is CASRQGSSGSGFF. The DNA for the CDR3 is TGTGCCAGCAGACAGGGGAGTAGCGGGAGCGGTTTCTTC.

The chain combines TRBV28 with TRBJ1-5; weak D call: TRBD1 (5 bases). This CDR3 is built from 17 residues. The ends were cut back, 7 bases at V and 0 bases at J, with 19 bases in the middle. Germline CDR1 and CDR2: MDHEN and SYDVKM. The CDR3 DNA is TGTGCCAGCACCCAGCCGGGGGTGGCTTATAGCAATCAGCCCCAGCATTTT. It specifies CASTQPGVAYSNQPQHF.